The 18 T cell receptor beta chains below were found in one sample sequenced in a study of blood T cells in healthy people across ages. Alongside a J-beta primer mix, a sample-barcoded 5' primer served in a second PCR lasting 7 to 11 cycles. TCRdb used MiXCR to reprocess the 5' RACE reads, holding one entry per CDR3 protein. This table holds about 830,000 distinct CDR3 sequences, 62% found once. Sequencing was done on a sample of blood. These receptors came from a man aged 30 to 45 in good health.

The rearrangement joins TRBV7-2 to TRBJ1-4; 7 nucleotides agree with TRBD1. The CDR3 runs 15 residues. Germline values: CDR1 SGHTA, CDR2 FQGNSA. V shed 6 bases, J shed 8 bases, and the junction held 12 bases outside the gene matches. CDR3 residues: CASRGTRGLAEKLFF. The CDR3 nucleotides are TGTGCCAGCAGGGGCACTAGGGGGCTTGCGGAAAAACTGTTTTTT.

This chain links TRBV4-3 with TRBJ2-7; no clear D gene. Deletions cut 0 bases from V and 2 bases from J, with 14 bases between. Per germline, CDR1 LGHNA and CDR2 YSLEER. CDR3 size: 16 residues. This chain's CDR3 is CASSQDLVGKTYEQYF. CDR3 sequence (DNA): TGCGCCAGCAGCCAAGATCTAGTAGGGAAAACCTACGAGCAGTACTTC.

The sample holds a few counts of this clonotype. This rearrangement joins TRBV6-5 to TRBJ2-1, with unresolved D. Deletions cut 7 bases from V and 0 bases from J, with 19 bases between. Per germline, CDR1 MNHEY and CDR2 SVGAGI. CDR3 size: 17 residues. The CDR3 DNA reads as TGTGCCAGCATTTTAGGCCCCCCTTGGACCTCCTACAATGAGCAGTTCTTC. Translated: CASILGPPWTSYNEQFF.

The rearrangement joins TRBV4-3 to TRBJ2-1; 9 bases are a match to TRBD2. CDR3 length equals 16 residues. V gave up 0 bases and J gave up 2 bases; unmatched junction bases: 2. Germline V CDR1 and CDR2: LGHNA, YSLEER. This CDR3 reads CASSQDQRGAYNEQFF. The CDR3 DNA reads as TGCGCCAGCAGCCAAGACCAGCGGGGGGCCTACAATGAGCAGTTCTTC.

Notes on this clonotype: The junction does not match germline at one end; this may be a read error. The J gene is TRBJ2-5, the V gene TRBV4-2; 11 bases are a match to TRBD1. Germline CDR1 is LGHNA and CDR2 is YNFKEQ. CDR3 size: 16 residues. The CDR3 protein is CVSSPMGQGVPETQYF. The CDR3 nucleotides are TGTGTCAGCAGCCCAATGGGACAGGGGGTTCCGGAGACCCAGTACTTC.

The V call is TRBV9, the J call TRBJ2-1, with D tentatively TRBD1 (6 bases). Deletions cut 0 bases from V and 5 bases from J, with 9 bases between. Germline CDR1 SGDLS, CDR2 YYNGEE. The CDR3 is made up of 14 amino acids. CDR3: CASSVETGDNEQFF. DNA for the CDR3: TGTGCCAGCAGCGTAGAGACAGGAGACAATGAGCAGTTCTTC. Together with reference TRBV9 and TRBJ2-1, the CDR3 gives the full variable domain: DSGVTQTPKHLITATGQRVTLRCSPRSGDLSVYWYQQSLDQGLQFLIQYYNGEERAKGNILERFSAQQFPDLHSELNLSSLELGDSALYFCASSVETGDNEQFFGPGTRLTVL.

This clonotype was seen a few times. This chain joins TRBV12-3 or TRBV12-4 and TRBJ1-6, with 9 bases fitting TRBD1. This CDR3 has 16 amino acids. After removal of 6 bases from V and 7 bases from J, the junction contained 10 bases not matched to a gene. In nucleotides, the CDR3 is TGTGCCAGCAGCCCTCGGACAGGGGTAGACAATTCACCCCTCCACTTT. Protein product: CASSPRTGVDNSPLHF.

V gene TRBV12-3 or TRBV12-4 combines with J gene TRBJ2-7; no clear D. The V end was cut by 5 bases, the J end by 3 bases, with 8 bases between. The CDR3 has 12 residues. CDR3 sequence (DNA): TGTGCCAGCAGTACAGACCACTACGAGCAGTACTTC. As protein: CASSTDHYEQYF.

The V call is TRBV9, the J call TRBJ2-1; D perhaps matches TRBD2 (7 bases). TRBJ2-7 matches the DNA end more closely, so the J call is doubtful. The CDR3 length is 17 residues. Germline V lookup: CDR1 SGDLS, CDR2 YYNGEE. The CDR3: CASSGTGNREEPYEQYF. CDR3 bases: TGTGCCAGCAGCGGCACAGGGAACCGGGAGGAACCGTACGAGCAGTACTTC.

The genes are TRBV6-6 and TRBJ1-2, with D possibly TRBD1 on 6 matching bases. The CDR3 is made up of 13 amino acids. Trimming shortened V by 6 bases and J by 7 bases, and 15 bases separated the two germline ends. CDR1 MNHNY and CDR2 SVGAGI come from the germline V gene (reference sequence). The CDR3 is CASSEQGVLGYTF. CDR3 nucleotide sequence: TGTGCCAGCAGCGAACAGGGAGTACTTGGCTACACCTTC.

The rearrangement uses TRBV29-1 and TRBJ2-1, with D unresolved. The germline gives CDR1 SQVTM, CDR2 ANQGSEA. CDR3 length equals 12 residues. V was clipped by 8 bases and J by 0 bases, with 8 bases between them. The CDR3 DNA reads TGCAGCCTCACAGACTCCTACAATGAGCAGTTCTTC. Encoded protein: CSLTDSYNEQFF.

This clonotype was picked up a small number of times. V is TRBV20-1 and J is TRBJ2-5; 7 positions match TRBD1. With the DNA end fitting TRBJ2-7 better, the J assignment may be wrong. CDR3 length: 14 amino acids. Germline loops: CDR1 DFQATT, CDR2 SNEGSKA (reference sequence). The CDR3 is CSARRQGLTYEQYF. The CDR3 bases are TGCAGTGCTAGACGACAGGGTTTAACCTACGAGCAGTACTTC.

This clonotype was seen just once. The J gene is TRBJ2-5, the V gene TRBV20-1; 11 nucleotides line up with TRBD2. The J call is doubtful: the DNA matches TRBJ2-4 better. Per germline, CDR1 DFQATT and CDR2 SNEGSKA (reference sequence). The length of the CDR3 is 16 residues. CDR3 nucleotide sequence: TGCAGTGCTCCCACTAGCGGGGGACTTTCGGCGGACATTCAGTACTTC. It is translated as CSAPTSGGLSADIQYF.

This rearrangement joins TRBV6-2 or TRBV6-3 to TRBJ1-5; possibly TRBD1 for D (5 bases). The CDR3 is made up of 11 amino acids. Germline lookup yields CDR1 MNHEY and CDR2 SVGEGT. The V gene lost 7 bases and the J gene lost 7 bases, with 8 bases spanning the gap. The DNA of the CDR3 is TGTGCCAGCATCGGGGGACAGCCCCAGCATTTT. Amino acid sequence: CASIGGQPQHF.

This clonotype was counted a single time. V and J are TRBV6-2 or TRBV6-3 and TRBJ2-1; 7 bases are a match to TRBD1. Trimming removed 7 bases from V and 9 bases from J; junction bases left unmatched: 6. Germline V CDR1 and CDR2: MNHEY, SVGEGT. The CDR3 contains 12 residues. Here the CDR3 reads CASNRDSAEQFF. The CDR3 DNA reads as TGTGCCAGCAACCGGGACAGCGCTGAGCAGTTCTTC.

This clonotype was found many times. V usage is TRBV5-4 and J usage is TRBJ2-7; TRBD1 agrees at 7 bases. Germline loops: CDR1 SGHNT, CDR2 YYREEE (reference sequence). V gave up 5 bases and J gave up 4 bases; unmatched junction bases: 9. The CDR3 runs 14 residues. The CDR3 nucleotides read TGTGCCAGCAGTTTTCGACAGGGCGATTACGAGCAGTACTTC. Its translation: CASSFRQGDYEQYF.

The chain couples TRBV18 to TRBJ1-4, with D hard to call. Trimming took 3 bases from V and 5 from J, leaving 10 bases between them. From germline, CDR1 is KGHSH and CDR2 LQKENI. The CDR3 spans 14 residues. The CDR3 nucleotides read TGTGCCAGCTCACCCACAAGAACGAATGAAAAACTGTTTTTT. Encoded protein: CASSPTRTNEKLFF.

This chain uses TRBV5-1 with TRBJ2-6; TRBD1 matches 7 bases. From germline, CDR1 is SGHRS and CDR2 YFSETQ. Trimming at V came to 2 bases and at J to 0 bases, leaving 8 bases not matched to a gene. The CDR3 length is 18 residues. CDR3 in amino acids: CASSFPGTDLSGANVLTF. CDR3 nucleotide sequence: TGCGCCAGCAGCTTCCCCGGGACAGACCTCTCTGGGGCCAACGTCCTGACTTTC.